These T cell receptor beta chains were read from a single sample in a study of OX40 agonist ivuxolimab in advanced cancers. Assay: immunoSEQ multiplex PCR; the TCRdb copy retains only in-frame clones and omits some. The sample consists of roughly 90,000 clones, around nine tenths of them appearing once. Source: CD4+ or CD8+ T cells sorted from blood, taken in a trial of the OX40 agonist ivuxolimab. The origin of the receptors is an adult with an advanced solid tumor such as melanoma, head and neck, liver or kidney cancer. Each CDR3 is given with its conserved first and last residue. A D gene is named only where the DNA matches it firmly. Not every row has a clone size; where given, it reads once, few, many or a size class.

d_call,j_call,clone_size,v_call,cdr3_aa,cdr3_nt
TRBD2,TRBJ2-1,NA,TRBV7-3,CASSLTSGKYNEQFF,TGTGCCAGCAGCCTGACTAGCGGGAAGTACAATGAGCAGTTCTTC
TRBD2,TRBJ2-5,NA,TRBV7-6,CASPCGGRETQYF,TGTGCCAGCCCGTGCGGGGGGAGGGAGACCCAGTACTTC
NA,TRBJ1-2,NA,TRBV27,CASSPGGRGYYGYTF,TGTGCCAGCAGTCCAGGCGGTAGGGGTTACTATGGCTACACCTTC
NA,TRBJ1-6,NA,TRBV4-3,CASSQGRQDPNSPLHF,TGCGCCAGCAGCCAAGGCCGACAGGACCCTAATTCACCCCTCCACTTT
TRBD1,TRBJ2-4,once,TRBV30,CAWGQGQGPNIQYF,TGTGCCTGGGGGCAAGGACAGGGTCCAAACATTCAGTACTTC
NA,TRBJ1-4,NA,TRBV7-9,CASSRDQEKLFF,TGTGCCAGCAGTCGGGATCAGGAAAAACTGTTTTTT
TRBD1,TRBJ1-1,medium-sized,TRBV30,CAWNRDRGTEAFF,TGTGCCTGGAACAGGGACAGAGGGACTGAAGCTTTCTTT
NA,TRBJ2-5,NA,TRBV10-3,CAISQGSQETQYF,TGTGCCATCAGCCAGGGGTCTCAAGAGACCCAGTACTTC
NA,TRBJ2-7,NA,TRBV30,CAWSATPGHLYEQYF,TGTGCCTGGAGTGCGACACCGGGACACCTCTACGAGCAGTACTTC
TRBD2,TRBJ2-7,NA,TRBV11-2,CASSSSGGADEQYF,TGTGCCAGCAGTTCCAGCGGGGGGGCCGACGAGCAGTACTTC
NA,TRBJ2-5,once,TRBV30,CAWSRGLRETQYF,TGTGCCTGGAGCCGAGGGCTTCGGGAGACCCAGTACTTC